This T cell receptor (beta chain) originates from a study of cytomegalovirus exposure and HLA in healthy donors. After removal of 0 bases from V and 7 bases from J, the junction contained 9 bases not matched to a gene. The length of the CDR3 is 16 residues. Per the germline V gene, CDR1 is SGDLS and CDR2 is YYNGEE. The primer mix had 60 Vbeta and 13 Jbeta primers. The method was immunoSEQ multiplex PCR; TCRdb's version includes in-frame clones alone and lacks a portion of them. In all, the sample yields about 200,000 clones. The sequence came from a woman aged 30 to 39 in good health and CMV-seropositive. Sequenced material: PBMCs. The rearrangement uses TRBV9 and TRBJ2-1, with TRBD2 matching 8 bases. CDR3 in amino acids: CASSVVAGGNQNEQFF. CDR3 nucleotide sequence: TGTGCCAGCAGCGTAGTGGCGGGAGGCAACCAGAATGAGCAGTTCTTC.